This TCR beta chain is drawn from a study of shared T cell receptors in the human thymus. The CDR3 runs 16 residues. The germline gives CDR1 LNHDA, CDR2 SQIVND (reference sequence). The V segment lost 2 bases and the J segment 3 bases; nucleotides outside the gene matches: 3. Only in-frame clones appear in the TCRdb table, and some are missing; sequencing was by immunoSEQ multiplex PCR. The data contain over 350,000 clones, approximately 95% of them seen just once; the ten biggest clones take up around 0.019%. Sequenced sample: thymocytes. This receptor was taken from a human donor. The chain employs TRBV19 and TRBJ1-5; 11 positions match TRBD1. The CDR3 DNA is TGTGCCAGTAGTATACGGGACAGGGGGTTCAATCAGCCCCAGCATTTT. Amino acids: CASSIRDRGFNQPQHF.